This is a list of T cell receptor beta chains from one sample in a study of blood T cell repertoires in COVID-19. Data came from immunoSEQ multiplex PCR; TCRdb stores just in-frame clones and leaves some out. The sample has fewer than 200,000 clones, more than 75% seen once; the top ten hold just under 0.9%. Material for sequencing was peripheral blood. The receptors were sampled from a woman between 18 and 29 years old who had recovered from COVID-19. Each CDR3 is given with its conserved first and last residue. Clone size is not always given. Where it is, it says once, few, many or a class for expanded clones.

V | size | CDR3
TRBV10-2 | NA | CASSDGQTLTDTQYF
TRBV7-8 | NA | CASSWGQGVQETQYF
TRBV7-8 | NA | CASSLEIGTGVFHTF
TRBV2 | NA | CASIPGTTNTEAFF
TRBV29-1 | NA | CSAVPGQGAVTEAFF
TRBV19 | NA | CASSTQGSGELFF
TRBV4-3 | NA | CASSHGRGAYNEQFF
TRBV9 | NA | CASSVEGILYNEQFF
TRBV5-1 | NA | CASSSAEPQETQYF
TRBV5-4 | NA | CASSLGLPGQGTVEQYF
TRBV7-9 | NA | CASSSFRDRVSGNTIYF
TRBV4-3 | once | CASSRSGQSGTSGRYNEQFF
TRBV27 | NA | CASSTGTDGYEQYF